Following are 14 T cell receptor beta chains from one sample sequenced in a study of T cell responses to AZD1222 COVID-19 vaccine. Profiling relied on immunoSEQ multiplex PCR, and the TCRdb table lists in-frame clones only, not all of them. The table shows tens of thousands of clones, with 80% to 90% occurring only once. The source material was peripheral blood, sampled 28 days after the second AZD1222 dose. These receptors all come from an adult who received the AZD1222 COVID-19 vaccine.

The chain is built from TRBV7-2 and TRBJ1-2, with D perhaps TRBD1 (5 bases). Germline loops: CDR1 SGHTA, CDR2 FQGNSA. The germline V and J ends were trimmed by 2 bases and 7 bases, with 11 bases remaining between them. This CDR3 has 13 residues. This CDR3 reads CASSLSPGGGYTF. CDR3 nucleotide sequence: TGTGCCAGCAGCTTATCGCCGGGGGGTGGCTACACCTTC.

The rearrangement uses TRBV27 and TRBJ1-4; D not resolved. Germline loops: CDR1 MNHEY, CDR2 SMNVEV (reference sequence). V lost 1 base and J 3 bases, leaving 6 bases between the germline ends. The CDR3 contains 14 residues. As DNA, the CDR3 is TGTGCCAGCAGTTTATGGGGTTCTAATGAAAAACTGTTTTTT. As protein: CASSLWGSNEKLFF. Full variable domain (remainder filled in from reference TRBV27 and TRBJ1-4): EAQVTQNPRYLITVTGKKLTVTCSQNMNHEYMSWYRQDPGLGLRQIYYSMNVEVTDKGDVPEGYKVSRKEKRNFPLILESPSPNQTSLYFCASSLWGSNEKLFFGSGTQLSVL.

The V gene is TRBV7-3, the J gene TRBJ2-2, with D uncertain. Trimming pared 2 bases from V and 3 bases from J, leaving 10 bases between. This CDR3 is 15 amino acids long. CDR1 SGHTA and CDR2 FQGTGA come from the germline V gene. CDR3 DNA: TGTGCCAGCAGCTTATATGACGGTTACACCGGGGAGCTGTTTTTT. Its protein product is CASSLYDGYTGELFF. Drawing the rest from reference TRBV7-3 and TRBJ2-2, the complete variable domain is GAGVSQTPSNKVTEKGKYVELRCDPISGHTALYWYRQSLGQGPEFLIYFQGTGAADDSGLPNDRFFAVRPEGSVSTLKIQRTERGDSAVYLCASSLYDGYTGELFFGEGSRLTVL.

This chain connects TRBV20-1 to TRBJ2-7; 13 bases match TRBD2. The J segment lost 7 bases and the V segment lost 3 bases, leaving 9 bases of the junction unmatched. The CDR3 covers 15 residues. In germline, CDR1 is DFQATT, CDR2 SNEGSKA (reference sequence). The CDR3 coding sequence is TGCAGTGCTAGTTTGACTAGCGGGGGGCAGGGGGAGCAGTACTTC. Amino acid sequence: CSASLTSGGQGEQYF.

The V gene is TRBV5-1, the J gene TRBJ1-3; TRBD1 matches at 10 bases. Germline-derived CDR1 and CDR2 are SGHRS and YFSETQ. CDR3 length equals 13 residues. V trimming: 4 bases; J trimming: 8 bases; junction bases outside the gene matches: 3. The CDR3 sequence: CASSPGTGDTIYF. The CDR3 coding sequence is TGCGCCAGCAGCCCCGGGACAGGGGACACCATATATTTT.

V is TRBV19 and J is TRBJ1-1; D is ambiguous. The V and J ends lost 5 bases and 2 bases respectively, with 9 bases between them. This CDR3 is built from 13 residues. CDR1 is LNHDA and CDR2 is SQIVND in the germline V gene (reference sequence). DNA for the CDR3: TGTGCCAGTAGTCCGACATTCAACACTGAAGCTTTCTTT. This gives the protein CASSPTFNTEAFF.

The chain uses TRBV7-9 and TRBJ2-2; unclear D gene. The V end was cut by 3 bases, the J end by 2 bases, with 19 bases between. The CDR3 is 18 amino acids. Germline V lookup: CDR1 SEHNR, CDR2 FQNEAQ (reference sequence). The CDR3 region has the DNA TGTGCCAGCAGCTTGTATTTTGGGTCCAGCAGAAACACCGGGGAGCTGTTTTTT. Amino acid sequence: CASSLYFGSSRNTGELFF.

The rearrangement links TRBV9 to TRBJ2-2; TRBD1 aligns across 8 bases. This CDR3 is 16 amino acids long. From germline, CDR1 is SGDLS and CDR2 YYNGEE. Trimming at V came to 4 bases and at J to 5 bases, leaving 10 bases not matched to a gene. The CDR3 DNA reads TGTGCCAGCAGCCTAGGACAGGGCCGTTGGACCGGGGAGCTGTTTTTT. As protein: CASSLGQGRWTGELFF. The whole variable domain, filled in from reference TRBV9 and TRBJ2-2, reads DSGVTQTPKHLITATGQRVTLRCSPRSGDLSVYWYQQSLDQGLQFLIQYYNGEERAKGNILERFSAQQFPDLHSELNLSSLELGDSALYFCASSLGQGRWTGELFFGEGSRLTVL.

The V call is TRBV9, the J call TRBJ1-3; 7 nucleotides line up with TRBD1. Trimming took 4 bases from V and 7 from J; bases not matched to a gene: 11. Germline-derived CDR1 and CDR2 are SGDLS and YYNGEE. The CDR3 consists of 15 residues. The CDR3 sequence: CASSPSTGLANTIYF. CDR3 sequence (DNA): TGTGCCAGCAGCCCTTCGACAGGGCTCGCTAACACCATATATTTT.

This clone was counted a few times. The chain couples TRBV7-2 to TRBJ1-5; D call uncertain. CDR1 and CDR2 from the germline V gene are SGHTA and FQGNSA. Trimming removed 2 bases at V and 9 bases at J, with 17 bases between. The CDR3 has 15 residues. The DNA for the CDR3 is TGTGCCAGCAGCTTATCATCCAGCCGGGATCTGCCCCAGCATTTT. Amino acids: CASSLSSSRDLPQHF.

The chain is built from TRBV5-1 and TRBJ1-3, with a possible D match to TRBD1 (6 bases). Germline V gene sequence: CDR1 SGHRS, CDR2 YFSETQ. The CDR3 has 14 amino acids. V was shortened by 0 bases and J by 4 bases, with 8 bases between the two germline ends. Here the CDR3 reads CASSLDREGNTIYF. CDR3 nucleotide sequence: TGCGCCAGCAGCTTGGACAGGGAAGGAAACACCATATATTTT.

The rearrangement uses TRBV10-3 and TRBJ2-5; D gene uncertain. The germline V gene encodes CDR1 ENHRY and CDR2 SYGVKD. The CDR3 is 14 residues long. The ends were cut back, 5 bases at V and 2 bases at J, with 12 bases in the middle. The CDR3 nucleotides are TGTGCCATCAGTATCAAGGGTACTCAAGAGACCCAGTACTTC. Amino acids: CAISIKGTQETQYF.

The chain couples TRBV6-5 to TRBJ2-3; TRBD2 matches 8 bases. The junction had 8 bases not matched to a gene; V was cut back by 7 bases and J by 2 bases. CDR3 length: 15 amino acids. Germline lookup yields CDR1 MNHEY and CDR2 SVGAGI. The CDR3 nucleotides are TGTGCCAGCACCTCCGGGACTAGATCCACAGATACGCAGTATTTT. It is translated as CASTSGTRSTDTQYF.

V is TRBV7-9 and J is TRBJ1-5; no reliable D call. Trimming took 1 base from V and 3 from J, leaving 10 bases between them. CDR1 and CDR2 from the germline V gene are SEHNR and FQNEAQ (reference sequence). This CDR3 has 15 residues. CDR3 DNA: TGTGCCAGCAGCTTAGGGGAATACACCAATCAGCCCCAGCATTTT. Protein sequence: CASSLGEYTNQPQHF.